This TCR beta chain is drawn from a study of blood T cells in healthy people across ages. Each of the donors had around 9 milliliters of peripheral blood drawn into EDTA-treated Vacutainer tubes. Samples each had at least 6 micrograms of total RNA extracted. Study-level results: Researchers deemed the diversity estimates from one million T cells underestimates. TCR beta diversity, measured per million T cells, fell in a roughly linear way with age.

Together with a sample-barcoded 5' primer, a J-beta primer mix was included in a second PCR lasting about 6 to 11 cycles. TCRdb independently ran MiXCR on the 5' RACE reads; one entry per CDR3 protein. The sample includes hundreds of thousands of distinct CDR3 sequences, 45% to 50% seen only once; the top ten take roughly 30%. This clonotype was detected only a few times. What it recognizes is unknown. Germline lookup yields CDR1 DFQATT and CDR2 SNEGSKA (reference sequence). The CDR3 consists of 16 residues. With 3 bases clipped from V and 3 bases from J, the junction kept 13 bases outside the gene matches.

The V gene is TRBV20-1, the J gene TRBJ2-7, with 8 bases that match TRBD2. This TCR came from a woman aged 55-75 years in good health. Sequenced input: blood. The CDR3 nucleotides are TGCAGTGCTAGCCTATCCGCGGCTAGCGGGCGCTACGAGCAGTACTTC. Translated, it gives CSASLSAASGRYEQYF.